What follows describes a single TCR beta chain. Assay: immunoSEQ multiplex PCR; the TCRdb copy retains only in-frame clones and omits some. The repertoire consists of some 97,000 clones, with around four fifths occurring once and the leading ten covering roughly a third. V trimming: 5 bases; J trimming: 6 bases; junction bases outside the gene matches: 7. Looked up from germline, CDR1 is LNHDA and CDR2 is SQIVND (reference sequence). The CDR3 has 15 residues. These data come from a study of blood T cell repertoires in COVID-19. This TCR derives from a man in his 70s with active or convalescent COVID-19. Sequencing was performed on peripheral blood. The rearrangement links TRBV19 to TRBJ1-5, with 10 nucleotides matching TRBD1. Written as DNA, the CDR3 is TGTGCCAGTAGTGAGACAGGGGGCTTCTCTCAGCCCCAGCATTTT. It codes for CASSETGGFSQPQHF.